This T cell receptor beta chain was found in a study of CD8+CD57+ T cells in acquired aplastic anemia. Genomic DNA, the template, was used for profiling of the TCR beta VDJ and CDR3. In TCRdb, the reads were re-called with MiXCR into one record per CDR3 protein. The table includes about 81,000 distinct CDR3 sequences, more than 40% detected once. CDR1 SGDLS and CDR2 YYNGEE come from the germline V gene. The CDR3 contains 15 residues. Trimming stripped 4 bases from V and 1 base from J, with 11 bases between. The sample comprised sorted CD4+, CD8+, or CD8+CD57+ T cells (not recorded which) from PBMCs. This receptor was obtained from a human donor in good health, serving as a control. The chain couples TRBV9 to TRBJ2-2, with D uncertain. The CDR3 nucleotides read TGTGCCAGCAGCCCCGAGGACGGGAACACCGGGGAGCTGTTTTTT. Amino acids: CASSPEDGNTGELFF.